Listed here is a single TCR beta chain. This clone was picked up many times. Its recognized antigen is unknown. No base-level quality is on record; no much larger clone is a single base apart. TCR CDR3 regions were amplified from genomic DNA by multiplex PCR using the deep immunoSEQ assay. Genomic DNA extracted from each cell subset was distributed evenly over all wells of several immunoSEQ 96-well plates, and each plate served as one replicate. For sorted subsets, each replicate PCR was loaded with approximately 0.2 ug genomic DNA, equivalent to 30,000 or so T cell genomes. Purified libraries were measured with a Qubit 3.0 fluorometer, size-checked on a Bioanalyzer 2100, and measured again with the KAPA Library Quantification kit. Each immunoSEQ 96-well plate was sequenced on its own single-read 150-cycle Illumina NextSeq 550 flow cell. The authors' analysis ran thus. Because only junctional sequences without quality scores were contained in the immunoSEQ output, filtering matching that applied to full-length reads could not be performed. To assign V/J genes and CDR3, sequences were annotated using PyIR, a Python wrapper for IgBLAST v1.9, with IMGT germline references. Reads with weak V/J assignments (E-value above 1e-6), missing CDR3, stop codons, out-of-frame junctions, or ambiguous translated residues were removed. A V3J clonotype was defined by an identical inferred V gene, J gene, and CDR3 amino acid sequence. The percentage overlap between two repertoires was calculated by dividing the number of shared unique clonotypes by the size of the smaller repertoire. Richness of each repertoire was evaluated using RTK rarefaction, the Chao1 estimator, and Recon v2.1 estimates of unobserved clonotypes. For all TCRbeta clonotypes obtained by the gDNA method from a few donors, generation probabilities were computed with OLGA. TCRdb's version of the immuneACCESS table is confined to in-frame rearrangements and falls short of the full clone set. An unresolved V gene accounts for under half of the shortfall where checked; the remainder is of unknown origin. Clone size and V and J calls were adopted from that table, with D and trimming inferred from the DNA. This sample is represented by around 980,000 clones; 78% of them were singletons. Clones ranked in the top ten supply 0.61% of the sample.

This sample stems from a study of shared clonotypes between healthy human individuals (dated by TCRdb to the early 2020s). With regard to the full study: The cohort included three men and a couple of women between 18 and 49 years of age. For each donor, CD4 naive and CD4 memory were each given three plates, CD8 naive was given two plates, and CD8 memory was given one plate. The study deeply sequenced blood TCR repertoires of about 5 healthy adults to estimate repertoire size and the extent of clonotype sharing between individuals. Different laboratories and diverse techniques were used to prepare libraries and sequence TCR repertoires, to increase sequencing depth and limit assay-specific biases. Leukapheresis yielded between about 0.8 and 8.9 billion PBMCs per donor.

Points the paper makes about the study in general: Pairwise subsampling indicated that sequencing depth was expected to affect the degree of clonotype sharing among donors. Only blood was sampled, and tissue TCR repertoires likely differ from those in blood. The genetic and exposure-history diversity represented was limited by the small number of donors. When a handful of donors were compared, the shared fraction of clonotypes was around 5% for naive CD4, 3.5% for naive CD8, 2% to 2.5% for memory CD4, and around 0.37% for memory CD8. Even with the large sequencing depth, rarefaction of the sorted-subset datasets indicated that sequencing was incomplete. Naive subsets generally had larger estimated clonotype richness than memory subsets did. Compared with non-shared clonotypes, the clonotypes found in all four sorted-subset donors had higher generation probabilities.

The CDR3 measures 15 amino acids from cysteine to phenylalanine. The entry retains the CDR3 DNA only, 45 bases that are in frame from base 1. V and J are truncated by 4 bases and 3 bases respectively, leaving an intervening sequence of 16 bases. Based on the germline V gene, the CDR1 and CDR2 sequences are MDHEN and SYDVKM. Healthy HIV-negative adults with no recently reported acute infections or vaccinations were included as donors. Every donor was a Caucasian adult residing in Nashville, Tennessee, USA. CD4+ T cells were enriched by magnetic negative selection; naive cells were then positively selected on CD45RA, and the negative fraction formed the memory subset. Blood was obtained by leukapheresis, after which PBMCs were separated by Ficoll-Histopaque density gradient centrifugation and cryopreserved in liquid nitrogen vapor phase. Purity and quantity of every magnetically sorted T cell population were checked by analytical flow cytometry. From each sorted fraction, genomic DNA was isolated and quantified by UV absorbance on a Nanodrop 2000c.

The sample comprised memory CD4+ T cells from PBMCs. The sample's cell subset or site label, in plain terms: CD45RA-negative fraction. This sequence uses TRBV28 and TRBJ2-7; matching of 6 bases hints at TRBD1 as the D gene. The clonotype comes from a man between 18 and 35 years old in good health. Some clones in this sample may be carry-over from other donors' samples. Read as DNA, the sequence is TGTGCCAGCAGTTCCCAGACAGGAGAGAACTACGAGCAGTACTTC. Translated, it reads CASSSQTGENYEQYF.